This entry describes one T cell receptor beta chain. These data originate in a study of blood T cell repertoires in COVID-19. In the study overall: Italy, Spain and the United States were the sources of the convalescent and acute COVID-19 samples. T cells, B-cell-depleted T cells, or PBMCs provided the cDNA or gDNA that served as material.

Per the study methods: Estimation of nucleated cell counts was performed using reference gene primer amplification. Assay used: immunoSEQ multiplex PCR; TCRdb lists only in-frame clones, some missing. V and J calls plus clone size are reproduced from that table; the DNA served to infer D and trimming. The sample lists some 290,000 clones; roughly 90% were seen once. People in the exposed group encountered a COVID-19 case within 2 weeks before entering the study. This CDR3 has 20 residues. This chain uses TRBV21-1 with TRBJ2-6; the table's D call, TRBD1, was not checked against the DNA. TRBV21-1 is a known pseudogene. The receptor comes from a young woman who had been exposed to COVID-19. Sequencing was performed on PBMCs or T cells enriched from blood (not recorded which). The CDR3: CASSKETPGQGASGANVLTF. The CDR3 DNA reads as TGTGCCAGCAGCAAAGAGACTCCGGGACAGGGGGCATCTGGGGCCAACGTCCTGACTTTC.